This TCR beta chain is drawn from a study of CD8+ T cells in alopecia areata. The sequencing template was cDNA reverse transcribed from extracted RNA. Produced via immunoSEQ multiplex PCR; TCRdb's table is partial and in-frame only. The data hold approximately 180,000 clones, with around 50% observed a single time. Germline V CDR1 and CDR2: SQVTM, ANQGSEA. V was clipped by 2 bases and J by 2 bases, with 8 bases between them. The CDR3 length is 13 residues. The sequenced sample was CD4+ T cells sorted from blood, obtained at week 0. The chain carries TRBV29-1 and TRBJ2-3; D gene ambiguous. The source is a human donor with alopecia areata. DNA for the CDR3: TGCAGCGTTGAATTGGCCTTCACAGATACGCAGTATTTT. It codes for CSVELAFTDTQYF.